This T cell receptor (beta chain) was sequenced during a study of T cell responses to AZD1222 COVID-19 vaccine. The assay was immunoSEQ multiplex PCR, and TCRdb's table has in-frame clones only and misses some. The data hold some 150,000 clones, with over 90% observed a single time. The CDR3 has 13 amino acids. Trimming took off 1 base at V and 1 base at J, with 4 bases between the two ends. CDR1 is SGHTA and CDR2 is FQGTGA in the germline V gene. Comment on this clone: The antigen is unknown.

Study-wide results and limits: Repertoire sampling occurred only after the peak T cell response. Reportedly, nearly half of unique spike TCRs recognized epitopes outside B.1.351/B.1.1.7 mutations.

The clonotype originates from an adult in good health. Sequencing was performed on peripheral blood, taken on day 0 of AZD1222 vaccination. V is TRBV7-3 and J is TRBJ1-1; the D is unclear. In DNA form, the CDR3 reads TGTGCCAGCAGCTTAAGAGCGAACACTGAAGCTTTCTTT. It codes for CASSLRANTEAFF.